The present entry profiles one T cell receptor (beta chain) with its context. The antigen is unknown. The sample comes from a study of cytomegalovirus exposure and HLA in healthy donors. Study information: Approximately 80 million unique TCRs from HLA-typed donors were held in an early data release. Findings and limits, study-wide: According to a later analysis, most TCR beta chains associated with CMV appeared HLA-restricted. It was in a later analysis that TCR association rates were seen to vary by HLA locus, highest for DRB1 and lowest for HLA-C. A later analysis linked some 17,000 TCR beta sequences to HLA alleles at 0.05 false discovery rate.

Use of 60 Vbeta and 13 Jbeta primers characterized the PCR. Produced via immunoSEQ multiplex PCR; TCRdb's table is partial and in-frame only. This sample's table has 170,000 or so clones. Trimming took off 6 bases at V and 8 bases at J, with 15 bases between the two ends. Per the germline V gene, CDR1 is WNHNN and CDR2 is SYGVQD (reference sequence). CDR3 size: 13 residues. The gene calls are TRBV10-1 and TRBJ2-3; D may be TRBD2 (6 bases). The receptor was isolated from a man aged 30-40 years in good health and CMV-seronegative. The sample taken for sequencing was PBMCs. CDR3 sequence (DNA): TGCGCCAGCAGGTCGGGGGAGTGGCCTACGCAGTATTTT. Translating it yields CASRSGEWPTQYF.